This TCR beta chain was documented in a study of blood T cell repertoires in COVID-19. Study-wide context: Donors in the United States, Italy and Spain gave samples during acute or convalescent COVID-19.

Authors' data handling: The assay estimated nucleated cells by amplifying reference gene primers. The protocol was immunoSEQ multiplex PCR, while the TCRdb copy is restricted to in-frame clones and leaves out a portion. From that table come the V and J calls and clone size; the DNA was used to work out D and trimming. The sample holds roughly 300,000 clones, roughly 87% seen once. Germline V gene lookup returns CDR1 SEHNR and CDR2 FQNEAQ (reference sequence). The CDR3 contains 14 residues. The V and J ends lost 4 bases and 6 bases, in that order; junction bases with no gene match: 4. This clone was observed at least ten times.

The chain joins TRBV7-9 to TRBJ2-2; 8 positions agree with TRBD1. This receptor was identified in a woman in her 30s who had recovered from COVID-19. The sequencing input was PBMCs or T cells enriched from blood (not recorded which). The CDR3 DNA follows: TGTGCCAGCAGCTCACAGGGGGTGCCCGGGGAGCTGTTTTTT. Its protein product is CASSSQGVPGELFF.